The 21 T cell receptor beta chains in this list originate from one sample, sequenced in a study of identical twins. TCRdb redid the calling of the 5' RACE reads with MiXCR, one entry per CDR3 protein. The profile shows around 490,000 distinct CDR3 sequences, roughly an eighth of them singletons. The same sample was also studied in work on yellow fever vaccine responses in identical twins.

The specimen was CD4+ T cells sorted from blood. The source of these receptors is a woman between 18 and 29 years old in good health.

In its sample, this clonotype was seen a few times. This chain joins TRBV6-1 and TRBJ2-7; 9 bases are a match to TRBD1. Germline V lookup: CDR1 MNHNS, CDR2 SASEGT. The CDR3 consists of 14 residues. V trimming: 6 bases; J trimming: 3 bases; junction bases outside the gene matches: 6. The CDR3 DNA is TGTGCCAGCAGGACGGACAGGGGATTCTACGAGCAGTACTTC. This sequence encodes CASRTDRGFYEQYF.

The chain combines TRBV29-1 with TRBJ2-5; tentatively, D is TRBD2 (6 bases). V was shortened by 4 bases and J by 5 bases, with 11 bases between the two germline ends. This CDR3 comprises 12 residues. Germline CDR1 reads SQVTM; CDR2 reads ANQGSEA. In nucleotides, the CDR3 is TGCAGCGTTGCGGGACTTGGGGAGACCCAGTACTTC. Protein product: CSVAGLGETQYF.

This clonotype was observed a handful of times. The gene calls are TRBV6-2 or TRBV6-3 and TRBJ2-7; D not certain. The germline V gene encodes CDR1 MNHEY and CDR2 SVGEGT. V was trimmed by 4 bases and J by 2 bases, leaving 15 bases between them. The CDR3 length is 15 residues. CDR3 amino acids: CASSLGRASTYEQYF. CDR3 coding DNA: TGTGCCAGCAGTTTAGGACGGGCTTCTACCTACGAGCAGTACTTC.

V is TRBV4-3 and J is TRBJ2-1; D perhaps matches TRBD1 (7 bases). CDR3 length: 14 amino acids. Germline lookup yields CDR1 LGHNA and CDR2 YSLEER. Trimming cost V 1 base and J 8 bases, with 12 bases left between them. DNA for the CDR3: TGCGCCAGCAGCCAAGTACTCAGGGGGGATGAGCAGTTCTTC. Encoded protein: CASSQVLRGDEQFF.

This clonotype has at least ten counts. This rearrangement joins TRBV12-3 or TRBV12-4 to TRBJ2-7; TRBD1 might be the D (6 bases). The V end was cut by 8 bases, the J end by 3 bases, with 23 bases between. The CDR3 is 16 amino acids. As DNA, the CDR3 is TGTGCCAGCCGCACAGGGTCTAACTGGGCTGACTACGAGCAGTACTTC. It is translated as CASRTGSNWADYEQYF.

This clonotype was detected many times. The V and J genes are TRBV20-1 and TRBJ2-7, with 7 bases identical to TRBD1. Germline lookup yields CDR1 DFQATT and CDR2 SNEGSKA (reference sequence). V lost 1 base and J lost 1; bases outside the gene matches: 4. The CDR3 runs 14 residues. In DNA, the CDR3 is TGCAGTGCTAGAGCTCGGGACAGTTCCTACGAGCAGTACTTC. Protein sequence: CSARARDSSYEQYF.

CDR3 sequence: CASSALLSSGETQYF. The CDR3 DNA reads TGTGCCAGCAGTGCGCTACTGAGCTCGGGAGAGACCCAGTACTTC. The chain couples TRBV12-3 or TRBV12-4 to TRBJ2-5; no definite D call. The V end was cut by 5 bases, the J end by 4 bases, with 17 bases between. The CDR3 has 15 residues.

The table lists this clonotype with a few counts. The chain links TRBV4-2 to TRBJ2-3, with 7 bases identical to TRBD2. The V and J ends lost 6 bases and 2 bases, in that order; junction bases with no gene match: 17. The CDR3 loop spans 18 amino acids. Germline V gene sequence: CDR1 LGHNA, CDR2 YNFKEQ. CDR3 in DNA: TGTGCCAGCAGGAAAAGTGAGGGACTACCCATAGTCACAGATACGCAGTATTTT. It yields the protein CASRKSEGLPIVTDTQYF.

This clonotype has more than one count but fewer than ten. Compared with germline, one end of the junction differs, possibly owing to a read error. The V gene is TRBV2, the J gene TRBJ2-7, with D perhaps TRBD2 (5 bases). The CDR3 runs 11 residues. Germline values: CDR1 SNHLY, CDR2 FYNNEI. The DNA for the CDR3 is TGTGCCAGCACCCTCGGGTACGGGGAGAACTTC. This sequence encodes CASTLGYGENF.

The chain recombines TRBV20-1 with TRBJ2-7; possibly TRBD2 for D (5 bases). This CDR3 comprises 12 residues. Trimming left V 1 base short and J 3 bases short, with 7 bases between. From germline, CDR1 is DFQATT and CDR2 SNEGSKA (reference sequence). The CDR3 coding sequence is TGCAGTGCTAGAGGGACTTTCTACGAGCAGTACTTC. Its translation: CSARGTFYEQYF.

This clonotype was seen only a few times. This sequence joins TRBV7-2 and TRBJ2-3; 9 bases align to TRBD1. Germline values: CDR1 SGHTA, CDR2 FQGNSA. Trimming at V came to 3 bases and at J to 10 bases, leaving 11 bases not matched to a gene. This CDR3 comprises 15 residues. This chain's CDR3 is CASSLRGQGKEAQYF. CDR3 sequence (DNA): TGTGCCAGCAGCTTGAGAGGACAGGGGAAAGAAGCGCAGTATTTT.

This clonotype was seen only a few times. This chain joins TRBV27 and TRBJ1-5; TRBD1 might be the D (6 bases). CDR1 is MNHEY and CDR2 is SMNVEV in the germline V gene (reference sequence). Trimming took 8 bases from V and 5 from J, leaving 31 bases between them. This CDR3 contains 19 residues. CDR3 sequence (DNA): TGTGCCAGCTCCCTAAAACGGGGTATAGGGGGGCTGGGGGATCAGCCCCAGCATTTT. Its protein is CASSLKRGIGGLGDQPQHF.

In this sample, this clonotype turned up a few times. V is TRBV7-9 and J is TRBJ2-7; TRBD1 is a possible D gene (6 bases). This CDR3 has 13 amino acids. Germline V gene sequence: CDR1 SEHNR, CDR2 FQNEAQ (reference sequence). Trimming shortened V by 3 bases and J by 5 bases, and 11 bases separated the two germline ends. CDR3 in amino acids: CASSLGTIDEQYF. In nucleotides, the CDR3 is TGTGCCAGCAGCTTGGGGACAATCGACGAGCAGTACTTC.

This clonotype was detected a few times. The chain combines TRBV10-2 with TRBJ1-1, with a possible D match to TRBD1 (6 bases). Per the germline V gene, CDR1 is WSHSY and CDR2 is SAAADI. The CDR3 contains 14 residues. The V and J ends lost 7 bases and 3 bases respectively, with 15 bases between them. The CDR3 nucleotides read TGCGCCAGCATTAAAGGAGGGGGGGACACTGAAGCTTTCTTT. It is translated as CASIKGGGDTEAFF.

Ten or more counts support this clonotype. This chain joins TRBV6-5 and TRBJ2-5; the D gene is possibly TRBD2 (5 bases). There are 15 residues in the CDR3. V was pared by 4 bases and J by 5 bases, with 17 bases between. Germline lookup yields CDR1 MNHEY and CDR2 SVGAGI. CDR3 sequence: CASSSRLGSGETQYF. The CDR3 DNA sequence: TGTGCCAGCAGTTCCCGCCTGGGGAGCGGCGAGACCCAGTACTTC.

In regard to this clonotype: A much larger clone sits a single nucleotide away, making a read error possible. The CDR3 region is CASSLRARTGVLDTQYF. The CDR3 region has the DNA TGTGCCAGCAGCTTGAGAGCAAGGACAGGGGTGTTGGATACGCAGTATTTT. The genes are TRBV7-8 and TRBJ2-3, with TRBD1 identical over 9 bases. Germline trimming cut 3 bases from V and 6 bases from J; bases unmatched to any gene: 13. This CDR3 has 17 amino acids. Germline CDR1 and CDR2: SGHVS and FQNEAQ.

The chain links TRBV20-1 to TRBJ2-1; unclear D gene. Looked up from germline, CDR1 is DFQATT and CDR2 is SNEGSKA (reference sequence). This CDR3 has 15 amino acids. V lost 0 bases to trimming and J lost 1 base, with 10 bases between them. The CDR3 sequence: CSARDPTKSYNEQFF. CDR3 sequence (DNA): TGCAGTGCTAGAGATCCCACTAAGTCCTACAATGAGCAGTTCTTC.

This clonotype was seen more than once but under ten times. The chain uses TRBV5-1 and TRBJ1-4, with TRBD1 as a possible D gene (5 bases). This CDR3 is built from 14 residues. Trimming pared 5 bases from V and 8 bases from J, leaving 16 bases between. Germline CDR1 reads SGHRS; CDR2 reads YFSETQ. CDR3 region: CASRLPGRTEKLFF. Written as DNA, the CDR3 is TGCGCCAGCAGGTTACCGGGACGGACCGAAAAACTGTTTTTT.

The chain combines TRBV13 with TRBJ2-3; weak D call: TRBD1 (5 bases). The CDR3 contains 16 residues. Trimming pared 5 bases from V and 0 bases from J, leaving 15 bases between. The germline gives CDR1 PRHDT, CDR2 FYEKMQ (reference sequence). CDR3 DNA sequence: TGTGCCAGCAGCATGTACAGGCAACCTAGCACAGATACGCAGTATTTT. As protein: CASSMYRQPSTDTQYF.

The V gene is TRBV28, the J gene TRBJ2-7; D is perhaps TRBD1 or TRBD2 (5 bases each). This CDR3 has 13 residues. Germline values: CDR1 MDHEN, CDR2 SYDVKM. V lost 6 bases to trimming and J lost 4 bases, with 13 bases between them. The DNA for the CDR3 is TGTGCCAGCAGAACGGGACGGACGTACGAGCAGTACTTC. It encodes CASRTGRTYEQYF.

The V and J genes are TRBV20-1 and TRBJ2-3; a weak D match, TRBD1 (6 bases). The V end lost 3 bases, the J end lost 1 base, and 8 bases lay between the germline ends. Germline CDR1 DFQATT, CDR2 SNEGSKA (reference sequence). This CDR3 is 13 amino acids long. CDR3 coding DNA: TGCAGTGCTAGGTGGACAGGCACAGATACGCAGTATTTT. Protein: CSARWTGTDTQYF.